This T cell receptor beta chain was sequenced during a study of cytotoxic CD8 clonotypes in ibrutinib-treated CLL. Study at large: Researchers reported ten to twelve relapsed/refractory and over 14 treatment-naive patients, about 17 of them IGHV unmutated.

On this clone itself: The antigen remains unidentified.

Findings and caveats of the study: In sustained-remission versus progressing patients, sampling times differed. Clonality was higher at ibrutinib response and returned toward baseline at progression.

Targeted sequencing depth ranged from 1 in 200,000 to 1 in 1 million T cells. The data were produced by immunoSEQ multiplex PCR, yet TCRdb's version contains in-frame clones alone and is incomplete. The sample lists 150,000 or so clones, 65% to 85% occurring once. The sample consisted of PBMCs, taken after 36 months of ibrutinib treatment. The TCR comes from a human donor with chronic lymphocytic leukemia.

This CDR3 is CASASSGAGDNEQFF. In DNA form, the CDR3 reads TGTGCCAGTGCCTCTAGCGGGGCGGGCGACAATGAGCAGTTCTTC. This chain connects TRBV6-5 to TRBJ2-1; 9 bases line up with TRBD2. There are 15 residues in the CDR3. J gave up 5 bases and V 9 bases, and 11 bases lay outside the gene matches. CDR1 is MNHEY and CDR2 is SVGAGI in the germline V gene.